The 14 T cell receptor beta chains listed next were all sequenced from one sample in a study of blood T cell repertoires in COVID-19. The table came from immunoSEQ multiplex PCR; TCRdb's copy has only in-frame clones and leaves some out. The repertoire consists of around 300,000 clones, with about four fifths occurring once and the leading ten covering roughly 10%. The sample taken for sequencing was peripheral blood. These receptors were taken from a woman in her 50s who had recovered from COVID-19.

The genes are TRBV27 and TRBJ1-2; 10 bases agree with TRBD1. CDR3 length: 14 residues. The V gene's germline CDR1 is MNHEY and CDR2 SMNVEV (reference sequence). The junction had 6 bases not matched to a gene; V was cut back by 6 bases and J by 5 bases. This chain's CDR3 is CASSADRGGYGYTF. In DNA form, the CDR3 reads TGTGCCAGCAGCGCGGACAGGGGGGGGTATGGCTACACCTTC.

This sequence joins TRBV11-3 and TRBJ2-1; weak D call: TRBD2 (6 bases). From germline, CDR1 is SGHNT and CDR2 YENEEA. The CDR3 has 14 amino acids. Trimming shortened V by 5 bases and J by 3 bases, and 11 bases separated the two germline ends. The CDR3 loop reads CASSPRRDYNEQFF. Written as DNA, the CDR3 is TGTGCCAGCAGCCCTAGGAGGGACTACAATGAGCAGTTCTTC.

To note about this clone: Other nucleotide sequences in the sample specify the same CDR3. The genes are TRBV5-1 and TRBJ2-3, with TRBD2 matching 13 bases. J lost 1 base, V lost 4 bases, and 3 bases had no gene match. Germline loops: CDR1 SGHRS, CDR2 YFSETQ. The CDR3 loop spans 16 amino acids. In DNA, the CDR3 is TGCGCCAGCAGCCTAGGACTAGCGGGAGGCACAGATACGCAGTATTTT. Translation: CASSLGLAGGTDTQYF.

The rearrangement joins TRBV28 to TRBJ1-2; D is undetermined. This CDR3 has 16 residues. Per germline, CDR1 MDHEN and CDR2 SYDVKM. The V gene lost 2 bases and the J gene lost 2 bases, with 15 bases spanning the gap. CDR3 sequence (DNA): TGTGCCAGCAGTTTAATCCCGAGGAGGGAGAACTATGGCTACACCTTC. Protein: CASSLIPRRENYGYTF.

V usage is TRBV30 and J usage is TRBJ2-1, with D unclear. The CDR3 is 15 amino acids. The V gene's germline CDR1 is GTSNPN and CDR2 SVGIG (reference sequence). Trimming removed 0 bases at V and 3 bases at J, with 12 bases between. The CDR3 bases are TGTGCCTGGAGTGTCCCCCCTGTCCGCTACAATGAGCAGTTCTTC. This codes for CAWSVPPVRYNEQFF.

This chain connects TRBV23-1 to TRBJ1-1, with 9 positions matching TRBD1. TRBV23-1 counts as an open reading frame of uncertain function. V lost 4 bases, J lost 3 bases, and 0 bases stayed unmatched. The CDR3 runs to 13 residues. The CDR3 loop reads CASSRDRDTEAFF. The CDR3 region has the DNA TGCGCCAGCAGTCGGGACAGGGACACTGAAGCTTTCTTT.

The chain couples TRBV6-2 or TRBV6-3 to TRBJ2-1, with 10 bases lining up with TRBD2. Per germline, CDR1 MNHEY and CDR2 SVGEGT. The CDR3 is made up of 15 amino acids. V gave up 2 bases and J gave up 7 bases; unmatched junction bases: 5. In DNA form, the CDR3 reads TGTGCCAGCAGTTACGGGCTAGCGGGGGAAAATGAGCAGTTCTTC. It is translated as CASSYGLAGENEQFF.

The chain couples TRBV7-2 to TRBJ1-2, with 8 bases matching TRBD1. V lost 10 bases and J lost 6; bases outside the gene matches: 13. Germline lookup yields CDR1 SGHTA and CDR2 FQGNSA. This CDR3 has 14 amino acids. CDR3 residues: CANRRQGNEDGYTF. CDR3 nucleotide sequence: TGTGCCAACCGGAGACAGGGGAATGAGGATGGCTACACCTTC.

The rearrangement joins TRBV5-8 to TRBJ2-5; 8 bases line up with TRBD1. CDR3 length: 13 amino acids. J lost 5 bases, V lost 5 bases, and 5 bases had no gene match. From germline, CDR1 is SGHTS and CDR2 YDEGEE. The CDR3: CASRQTGVETQYF. CDR3 DNA sequence: TGTGCCAGCAGACAGACAGGGGTGGAGACCCAGTACTTC.

The V call is TRBV30, the J call TRBJ2-7; D might be TRBD2 (5 bases). V gave up 3 bases and J gave up 6 bases, with 9 bases separating them. The CDR3 contains 11 residues. Germline values: CDR1 GTSNPN, CDR2 SVGIG (reference sequence). CDR3 in DNA: TGTGCCTGGAGGGACTGGTCCGAGCAGTACTTC. Translating it yields CAWRDWSEQYF.

V gene TRBV27 combines with J gene TRBJ1-3; possible D gene TRBD1, 5 bases. The CDR3 is 15 residues long. V lost 0 bases and J lost 4, with 10 bases in between. Germline assignment: CDR1 MNHEY and CDR2 SMNVEV (reference sequence). In DNA form, the CDR3 reads TGTGCCAGCAGTTTATCTGGGGGACTCGGAAACACCATATATTTT. Protein product: CASSLSGGLGNTIYF.

This chain joins TRBV7-2 and TRBJ2-1, with 7 bases fitting TRBD1. Germline V gene lookup returns CDR1 SGHTA and CDR2 FQGNSA. After removal of 6 bases from V and 7 bases from J, the junction contained 6 bases not matched to a gene. The CDR3 spans 13 residues. The CDR3 bases are TGTGCCAGCAGTTACGACAGGGCGAATGAGCAGTTCTTC. It specifies CASSYDRANEQFF.

CDR3 nucleotides: TGTGCCAGCACACCGACAGGACGCTATGGCTACACCTTC. Amino acid sequence: CASTPTGRYGYTF. The chain is built from TRBV12-3 or TRBV12-4 and TRBJ1-2, with D maybe TRBD1 (6 bases). The CDR3 loop spans 13 amino acids. V was clipped by 7 bases and J by 4 bases, with 13 bases between them.

The chain joins TRBV5-5 to TRBJ2-3; 10 bases line up with TRBD1. The CDR3 has 17 residues. V dropped 4 bases and J dropped 0; count of bases not matched to a gene: 8. The germline CDR1 and CDR2 sequences are SGHKS and YYEKEE (reference sequence). The CDR3: CASSPTGGPPSTDTQYF. The CDR3 nucleotides are TGTGCCAGCAGCCCGACAGGGGGCCCTCCTAGCACAGATACGCAGTATTTT.